This T cell receptor beta chain is drawn from a study of T cell changes during pregnancy in multiple sclerosis. The CDR3 totals 14 residues. Looked up from germline, CDR1 is SGDLS and CDR2 is YYNGEE. V was shortened by 0 bases and J by 4 bases, with 7 bases between the two germline ends. Generated by immunoSEQ multiplex PCR, the TCRdb table keeps only in-frame clones and is missing some. The sample includes 45,000 to 50,000 clones, approximately 90% of them seen just once. The rearrangement uses TRBV9 and TRBJ2-2; D unclear. Sequenced material: CD4+ T cells from peripheral blood mononuclear cells, taken in the second trimester of pregnancy. The TCR originated in a female donor in good health, enrolled as a control in a pregnancy study. CDR3 sequence: CASSVDVATGELFF. In DNA, the CDR3 is TGTGCCAGCAGCGTAGATGTGGCCACCGGGGAGCTGTTTTTT.